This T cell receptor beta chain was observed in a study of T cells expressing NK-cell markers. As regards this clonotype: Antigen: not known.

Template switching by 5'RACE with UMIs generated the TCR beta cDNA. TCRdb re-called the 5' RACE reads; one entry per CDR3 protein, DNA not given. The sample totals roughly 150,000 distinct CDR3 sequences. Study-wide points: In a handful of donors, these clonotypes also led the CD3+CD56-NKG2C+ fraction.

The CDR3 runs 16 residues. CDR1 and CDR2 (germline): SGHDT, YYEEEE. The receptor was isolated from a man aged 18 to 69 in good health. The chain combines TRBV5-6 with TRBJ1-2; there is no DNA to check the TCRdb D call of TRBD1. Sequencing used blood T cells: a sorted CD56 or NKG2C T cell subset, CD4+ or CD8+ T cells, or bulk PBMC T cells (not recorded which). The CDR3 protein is CASSAGPDRAGYGYTF.